These 2 T cell receptor beta chains share one sample of origin, sequenced in a study of blood T cell repertoires in COVID-19. Produced via immunoSEQ multiplex PCR; TCRdb's table is partial and in-frame only. The table lists around 130,000 clones, approximately 87% of them singletons. The sequencing sample was made of peripheral blood. The origin of the receptors is a woman aged 50 to 60 with acute or convalescent COVID-19.

The chain recombines TRBV4-3 with TRBJ2-7; TRBD2 is a possible D gene (6 bases). CDR1 is LGHNA, CDR2 YSLEER, per germline. Trimming took 0 bases from V and 0 from J, leaving 9 bases between them. The CDR3 sequence is 15 residues long. The CDR3 coding sequence is TGCGCCAGCAGCCAAGATGGGGGGATCTCCTACGAGCAGTACTTC. Amino acid sequence: CASSQDGGISYEQYF.

The chain joins TRBV9 to TRBJ2-1; D perhaps matches TRBD1 (6 bases). Looked up from germline, CDR1 is SGDLS and CDR2 is YYNGEE. This CDR3 comprises 15 residues. V lost 0 bases, J lost 5 bases, and 12 bases lay in between. The DNA of the CDR3 is TGTGCCAGCAGCGTAGAGGGGGTAAGGGACAATGAGCAGTTCTTC. Translated: CASSVEGVRDNEQFF.